The source of this T cell receptor beta chain is a study of T cells in Graves' hyperthyroidism and ophthalmopathy. This clonotype was seen ten or more times. Trimming took 5 bases from V and 0 from J, leaving 13 bases between them. The V gene's germline CDR1 is MNHNS and CDR2 SASEGT. The CDR3 has 15 residues. It was RNA transcripts that yielded the amplified TCR beta CDR3 regions. The HTBI set primed first-round TCR CDR3 RT-PCR. TCRdb processed the multiplex PCR reads anew with MiXCR; each CDR3 protein has one entry. Here the sample spans fewer than 350,000 distinct CDR3 sequences, about 19% being singletons.

Sequences were obtained from blood. This clonotype originated in a man in his fifties with Graves' ophthalmopathy. The chain couples TRBV6-1 to TRBJ1-1; D gene uncertain. The CDR3 region has the DNA TGTGCCAGCAGTTACTACCCCGATGTGAACACTGAAGCTTTCTTT. Protein product: CASSYYPDVNTEAFF.